This paragraph reports one T cell receptor beta chain. Among the donors, all were Caucasian adults who lived in Nashville, Tennessee. Splitting the CD4+ cells yielded a CD45RA+ naive subset and a CD45RA-negative memory subset. The CDR3 runs 15 residues. The V gene end was trimmed by 3 bases and the J gene end by 4 bases; junction bases not matched to a gene: 8. Germline lookup yields CDR1 KGHSH and CDR2 LQKENI. This sample was taken from a study of shared clonotypes between healthy human individuals. Here immunoSEQ multiplex PCR was the method, and the copy in TCRdb shows in-frame clones only, minus some. The top ten hold 0.1% to 0.15% of the sample, which has 2 million to 2.5 million clones, approximately 95% seen once.

The specimen was naive CD4+ T cells sorted from blood. Subset denoted: CD45RA+ positively selected. This receptor was obtained from a man aged 18 to 35 in good health. The genes are TRBV18 and TRBJ1-2; 7 nucleotides agree with TRBD1. The CDR3 sequence: CASSPGQVGGYGYTF. The CDR3 nucleotides read TGTGCCAGCTCACCCGGACAGGTGGGGGGCTATGGCTACACCTTC.